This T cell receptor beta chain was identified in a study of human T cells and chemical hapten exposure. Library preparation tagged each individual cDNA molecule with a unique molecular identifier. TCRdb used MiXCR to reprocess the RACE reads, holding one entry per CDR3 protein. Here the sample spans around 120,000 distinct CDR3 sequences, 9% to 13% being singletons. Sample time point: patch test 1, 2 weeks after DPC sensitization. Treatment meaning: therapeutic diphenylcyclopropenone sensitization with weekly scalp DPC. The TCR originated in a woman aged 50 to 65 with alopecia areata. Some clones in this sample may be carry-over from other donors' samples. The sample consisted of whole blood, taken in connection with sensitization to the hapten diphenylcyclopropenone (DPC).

This CDR3 is CASSYSLAQRHYEQYF. The CDR3 DNA follows: TGTGCCAGCAGTTACTCACTGGCGCAGCGGCATTACGAGCAGTACTTC. The rearrangement joins TRBV6-5 to TRBJ2-7; D perhaps matches TRBD2 (5 bases). Germline V gene lookup returns CDR1 MNHEY and CDR2 SVGAGI. V dropped 0 bases and J dropped 4 bases, with 16 bases sitting between them. The CDR3 runs 16 residues.